This T cell receptor (beta chain) came from a study of T cells after yellow fever vaccination. Findings and limits, study-wide: Although most clonotypes did not, a small share appeared in both CD4 and CD8 compartments. Sorted repertoires could include abundant contaminating clonotypes from bulk cells. The study re-detected most primary-vaccination clones after the booster (nearly 97% CD4, roughly 90% CD8).

Comments on this clonotype: The antigen is not known. Given a much more abundant clone one base away, this may be a read error.

CDR3 size: 14 residues. A 5'RACE template-switching step, the method used to make TCR cDNA, added a universal primer site and UMIs. In TCRdb, the 5' RACE reads were re-called with MiXCR into one record per CDR3 protein. The table includes over 130,000 distinct CDR3 sequences, over 7% detected once. The starting material was CD4+ T cells sorted from PBMCs, obtained 5 days after the yellow fever booster vaccination. This clonotype was obtained from a young man who received the YFV17D yellow fever vaccine. The V call is TRBV12-3 or TRBV12-4, the J call TRBJ2-5; 9 bases agree with TRBD2. Written as DNA, the CDR3 is TGTACCAGCAGCTTTAGCGGGAGTGGAGAGACCCAGTACTTC. Residues: CTSSFSGSGETQYF.